This passage covers 30 T cell receptor beta chains from one sample sequenced in a study of cytomegalovirus exposure and HLA in healthy donors. In the PCR, 60 Vbeta and 13 Jbeta primers were used. Only in-frame clones appear in the TCRdb table, and some are missing; sequencing was by immunoSEQ multiplex PCR. The sample records 100,000 to 150,000 clones, roughly 85% being singletons. The specimen sequenced was PBMCs. The receptors shown here come from a man aged 35-49 years in good health and CMV-seronegative.

The chain recombines TRBV29-1 with TRBJ1-5; weak D call: TRBD1 (5 bases). The CDR3 loop spans 13 amino acids. The V gene's germline CDR1 is SQVTM and CDR2 ANQGSEA. V lost 2 bases, J lost 9 bases, and 14 bases lay in between. CDR3 protein: CSVESREGTPQHF. CDR3 bases: TGCAGCGTTGAAAGTAGGGAGGGGACGCCCCAGCATTTT.

This clone was picked up a small number of times. The chain has TRBV4-3 and TRBJ2-7; 8 positions match TRBD1. Germline assignment: CDR1 LGHNA and CDR2 YSLEER. V shed 0 bases and J 4 bases; nucleotides not matched to a gene: 5. The CDR3 is 15 residues long. CDR3 sequence: CASSQDLQGGYEQYF. The CDR3 nucleotides read TGCGCCAGCAGCCAAGATCTACAGGGGGGATACGAGCAGTACTTC.

The chain joins TRBV6-1 to TRBJ2-1; weak D call: TRBD2 (5 bases). The CDR3 loop spans 9 amino acids. Germline loops: CDR1 MNHNS, CDR2 SASEGT. The CDR3 is CVERYEQFF. The CDR3 DNA is TGTGTTGAGCGGTATGAGCAGTTCTTC.

This clone was seen a few times. The rearrangement joins TRBV27 to TRBJ1-2; 10 bases fit TRBD1. This CDR3 has 14 amino acids. Trimming at V came to 7 bases and at J to 3 bases, leaving 5 bases not matched to a gene. Germline V gene sequence: CDR1 MNHEY, CDR2 SMNVEV (reference sequence). Here the CDR3 reads CASKRQGADYGYTF. The CDR3 nucleotides read TGTGCCAGCAAGAGACAGGGGGCGGACTATGGCTACACCTTC.

The chain has TRBV29-1 and TRBJ1-1, with TRBD1 as a possible D gene (5 bases). V gave up 6 bases and J gave up 4 bases, with 12 bases separating them. The CDR3 is 12 residues long. In germline, CDR1 is SQVTM, CDR2 ANQGSEA. CDR3 in DNA: TGCAGCGTCTCAGGGAGGGGCACTGAAGCTTTCTTT. It translates to CSVSGRGTEAFF.

The chain combines TRBV2 with TRBJ1-5; D gene uncertain. Germline values: CDR1 SNHLY, CDR2 FYNNEI. The CDR3 length is 13 residues. V lost 5 bases, J lost 4 bases, and 9 bases lay in between. CDR3 loop: CASSSGANQPQHF. The CDR3 DNA follows: TGTGCCAGCAGTTCGGGAGCGAATCAGCCCCAGCATTTT.

The chain joins TRBV28 to TRBJ1-4; no clear D gene. The CDR3 consists of 14 residues. With 7 bases removed from V and 8 bases from J, the gap between germline ends came to 17 bases. Germline lookup yields CDR1 MDHEN and CDR2 SYDVKM. As DNA, the CDR3 is TGTGCCAGCACCGGGGAAGGAGGTGGGGAAAAACTGTTTTTT. Translating gives CASTGEGGGEKLFF.

CDR3 nucleotide sequence: TGTGCCAGCAGCTTAGGAGGGGGCCTAACAGATACGCAGTATTTT. Its translation is CASSLGGGLTDTQYF. The rearrangement links TRBV7-2 to TRBJ2-3, with TRBD1 matching over 7 bases. The CDR3 loop spans 15 amino acids. Germline V gene lookup returns CDR1 SGHTA and CDR2 FQGNSA. Trimming at V came to 1 base and at J to 3 bases, leaving 4 bases not matched to a gene.

This rearrangement joins TRBV5-1 to TRBJ2-7; D is unresolved. The CDR3 runs to 14 residues. The germline gives CDR1 SGHRS, CDR2 YFSETQ. With 0 bases removed from V and 5 bases from J, the gap between germline ends came to 12 bases. In nucleotides, the CDR3 is TGCGCCAGCAGCTTGGGCGCCTTCGAGAACGAGCAGTACTTC. Translation gives CASSLGAFENEQYF.

This clone has just a few counts. The chain is built from TRBV29-1 and TRBJ2-3, with 11 positions matching TRBD2. The V gene end was trimmed by 2 bases and the J gene end by 1 base; junction bases not matched to a gene: 2. Germline loops: CDR1 SQVTM, CDR2 ANQGSEA. The CDR3 totals 15 residues. DNA of the CDR3: TGCAGCGTTGAATGGGGACTAGCGGGCACAGATACGCAGTATTTT. Translated: CSVEWGLAGTDTQYF.

The chain is built from TRBV27 and TRBJ2-1; 9 nucleotides match TRBD2. The CDR3 loop spans 16 amino acids. J was trimmed by 3 bases and V by 2 bases; bases with no gene match: 5. Germline V gene sequence: CDR1 MNHEY, CDR2 SMNVEV (reference sequence). CDR3 sequence: CASSLESSGVYNEQFF. CDR3 nucleotide sequence: TGTGCCAGCAGTTTAGAGTCTAGCGGGGTCTACAATGAGCAGTTCTTC.

The genes are TRBV7-9 and TRBJ2-3; D is unclear. CDR1 is SEHNR, CDR2 FQNEAQ, per germline (reference sequence). This CDR3 has 13 residues. V was shortened by 9 bases and J by 1 base, with 11 bases between the two germline ends. The CDR3: CARWSTGTDTQYF. CDR3 nucleotide sequence: TGTGCCAGGTGGAGCACGGGCACAGATACGCAGTATTTT.

The chain links TRBV6-5 to TRBJ1-1; 9 bases are a match to TRBD1. J lost 5 bases, V lost 5 bases, and 6 bases had no gene match. Per germline, CDR1 MNHEY and CDR2 SVGAGI. This CDR3 has 14 residues. As DNA, the CDR3 is TGTGCCAGCAGTACAACAGGGGGCCGTACTGAAGCTTTCTTT. As protein: CASSTTGGRTEAFF.

The rearrangement uses TRBV11-2 and TRBJ2-1; no clear D gene. V dropped 5 bases and J dropped 9 bases, with 11 bases sitting between them. The CDR3 spans 12 residues. Germline-derived CDR1 and CDR2 are SGHAT and FQNNGV. The CDR3: CASSPRPAEQFF. In nucleotides, the CDR3 is TGTGCCAGCAGCCCTAGACCGGCTGAGCAGTTCTTC.

The chain links TRBV4-1 to TRBJ2-3; D remains ambiguous. Germline V CDR1 and CDR2: MGHRA, YSYEKL. The CDR3 runs 15 residues. V dropped 1 base and J dropped 0 bases, with 8 bases sitting between them. CDR3 residues: CASSQVSTSTDTQYF. Here the CDR3 DNA reads TGCGCCAGCAGCCAAGTTAGCACTAGCACAGATACGCAGTATTTT.

J is TRBJ1-3 and V is TRBV9; weak D call: TRBD1 (5 bases). Trimming cost V 0 bases and J 3 bases, with 16 bases left between them. The CDR3 runs to 17 residues. Germline CDR1 SGDLS, CDR2 YYNGEE. The CDR3 loop reads CASSVEVAAQVGNTIYF. The CDR3 coding sequence is TGTGCCAGCAGCGTAGAAGTAGCGGCACAGGTTGGAAACACCATATATTTT.

The genes are TRBV28 and TRBJ2-1, with 7 bases aligning to TRBD1. The CDR3 extends over 14 amino acids. Germline trimming cut 5 bases from V and 8 bases from J; bases unmatched to any gene: 9. The germline V gene has CDR1 MDHEN and CDR2 SYDVKM. The CDR3 coding sequence is TGTGCCAGCAGTCCCCTCACAGGGGCCCATGAGCAGTTCTTC. It specifies CASSPLTGAHEQFF.

There are a few counts of this clone. The chain uses TRBV5-1 and TRBJ2-4, with D perhaps matching TRBD2 (7 bases). The CDR3 consists of 16 residues. Trimming shortened V by 0 bases and J by 6 bases, and 16 bases separated the two germline ends. In germline, CDR1 is SGHRS, CDR2 YFSETQ. The CDR3 DNA follows: TGCGCCAGCAGCTTGGGCTTCGGGGGGCGGGGAAACATTCAGTACTTC. It is translated as CASSLGFGGRGNIQYF.

V is TRBV4-2 and J is TRBJ2-7; 7 bases fit TRBD2. After removal of 1 base from V and 6 bases from J, the junction contained 6 bases not matched to a gene. The CDR3 runs to 14 residues. The V gene's germline CDR1 is LGHNA and CDR2 YNFKEQ. The CDR3 loop is CASSQGWTSGEQYF. Written as DNA, the CDR3 is TGTGCCAGCAGCCAAGGATGGACTAGTGGCGAGCAGTACTTC.

The chain employs TRBV19 and TRBJ1-2; no clear D gene. CDR1 and CDR2 from the germline V gene are LNHDA and SQIVND (reference sequence). There are 13 residues in the CDR3. V was cut by 3 bases and J by 4 bases, with 9 bases left in between. The DNA for the CDR3 is TGTGCCAGTAGTATCACACCCACCTATGGCTACACCTTC. Translated: CASSITPTYGYTF.

This chain uses TRBV4-1 with TRBJ2-1; no reliable D call. CDR3 size: 16 residues. From germline, CDR1 is MGHRA and CDR2 YSYEKL. V was trimmed by 2 bases and J by 4 bases, leaving 15 bases between them. CDR3 amino acids: CASSQNLATRYNEQFF. DNA for the CDR3: TGCGCCAGCAGCCAAAATTTGGCGACGCGGTACAATGAGCAGTTCTTC.

V and J are TRBV5-1 and TRBJ2-1; D uncertain. This CDR3 spans 12 amino acids. Trimming pared 0 bases from V and 7 bases from J, leaving 5 bases between. The germline gives CDR1 SGHRS, CDR2 YFSETQ. CDR3 sequence reads: CASSLVQNEQFF. CDR3 in DNA: TGCGCCAGCAGCTTGGTTCAGAATGAGCAGTTCTTC. The whole variable domain, remainder taken from reference TRBV5-1 and TRBJ2-1, is KAGVTQTPRYLIKTRGQQVTLSCSPISGHRSVSWYQQTPGQGLQFLFEYFSETQRNKGNFPGRFSGRQFSNSRSEMNVSTLELGDSALYLCASSLVQNEQFFGPGTRLTVL.

This chain connects TRBV2 to TRBJ1-5; 9 bases are shared with TRBD1. The CDR3 totals 13 residues. V shed 4 bases, J shed 7 bases, and the junction held 2 bases outside the gene matches. Per germline, CDR1 SNHLY and CDR2 FYNNEI. The DNA of the CDR3 is TGTGCCAGCAGTGGGACAGGGGAACAGCCCCAGCATTTT. Its translation is CASSGTGEQPQHF.

V usage is TRBV5-4 and J usage is TRBJ2-7; TRBD1 might be the D (5 bases). V was pared by 1 base and J by 3 bases, with 14 bases between. Germline V CDR1 and CDR2: SGHNT, YYREEE (reference sequence). The CDR3 has 15 residues. This CDR3 is CASSLSTALIYEQYF. CDR3 coding DNA: TGTGCCAGCAGCTTGTCGACAGCCTTGATCTACGAGCAGTACTTC.

This chain joins TRBV6-5 and TRBJ2-7, with TRBD1 as a possible D gene (6 bases). Germline V gene sequence: CDR1 MNHEY, CDR2 SVGAGI. This CDR3 is 14 amino acids long. Trimming removed 5 bases from V and 3 bases from J, with 14 bases in between. CDR3 in DNA: TGTGCCAGCAGTACCCCGGGACAACTCTACGAGCAGTACTTC. Translated, it gives CASSTPGQLYEQYF.

The gene calls are TRBV23-1 and TRBJ2-7; 10 bases fit TRBD1. TRBV23-1 is reported as an ORF; its role is uncertain. Trimming cost V 4 bases and J 2 bases; bases outside gene matches: 2. The CDR3 totals 14 residues. This CDR3 is CASSRTGGPYEQYF. DNA of the CDR3: TGCGCCAGCAGTCGGACAGGGGGGCCCTACGAGCAGTACTTC.

The chain uses TRBV27 and TRBJ1-5, with D perhaps matching TRBD1 (6 bases). This CDR3 contains 12 residues. Germline assignment: CDR1 MNHEY and CDR2 SMNVEV (reference sequence). Trimming left V 4 bases short and J 6 bases short, with 7 bases between. The CDR3 DNA reads as TGTGCCAGCAGTTCACAGGGTCAGCCCCAGCATTTT. Protein: CASSSQGQPQHF.

Turning to this clone: The junction differs from germline at one of its ends, possibly a read error. The chain combines TRBV25-1 with TRBJ1-4; 9 nucleotides match TRBD1. CDR1 is MGHDK, CDR2 SYGVNS, per germline. The CDR3 runs to 14 residues. The CDR3 is CVSARTGANEKLFF. The CDR3 region has the DNA TGTGTCAGCGCCAGGACAGGGGCGAATGAAAAACTGTTTTTT.

The rearrangement uses TRBV15 and TRBJ1-5, with a possible D match to TRBD1 (6 bases). CDR3 size: 17 residues. Germline assignment: CDR1 LNHNV and CDR2 YYDKDF (reference sequence). V lost 0 bases and J 3 bases, leaving 15 bases between the germline ends. CDR3 sequence (DNA): TGTGCCACCAGCAGAGATCTTGAGACAGGCCTCAATCAGCCCCAGCATTTT. It codes for CATSRDLETGLNQPQHF.

The chain carries TRBV4-3 and TRBJ2-1; the match to TRBD2 covers 12 bases. Germline V CDR1 and CDR2: LGHNA, YSLEER. The CDR3 length is 15 residues. V trimming: 4 bases; J trimming: 6 bases; junction bases outside the gene matches: 4. In DNA, the CDR3 is TGCGCCAGCAGCCCTGGACTAGCGGGATTCAATGAGCAGTTCTTC. Protein: CASSPGLAGFNEQFF.